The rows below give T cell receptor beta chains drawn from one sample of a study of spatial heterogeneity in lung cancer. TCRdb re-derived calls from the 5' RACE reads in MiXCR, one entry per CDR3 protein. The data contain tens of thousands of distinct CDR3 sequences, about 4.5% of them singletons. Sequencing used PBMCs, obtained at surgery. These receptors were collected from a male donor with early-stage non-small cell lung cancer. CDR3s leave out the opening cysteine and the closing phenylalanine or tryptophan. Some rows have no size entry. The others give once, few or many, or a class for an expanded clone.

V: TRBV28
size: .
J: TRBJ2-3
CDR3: ASSLKQELTDTQY

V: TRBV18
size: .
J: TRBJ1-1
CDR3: ASFGISGGLNTEAF

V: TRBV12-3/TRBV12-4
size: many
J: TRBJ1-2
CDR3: ASSLRGTEYGYT

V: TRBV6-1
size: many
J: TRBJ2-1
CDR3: ASSGDRGRLNEQF

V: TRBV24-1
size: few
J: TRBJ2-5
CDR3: ATSEGTGGGETQY

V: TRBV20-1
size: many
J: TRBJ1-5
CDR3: SARSGGSIQH

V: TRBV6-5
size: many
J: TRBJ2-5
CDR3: ASSDIAGGLGTQY

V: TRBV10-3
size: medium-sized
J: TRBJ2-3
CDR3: AISETSDTQY

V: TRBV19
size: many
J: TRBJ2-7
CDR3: ASSPGTYEQY

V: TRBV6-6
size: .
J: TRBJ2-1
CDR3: ASTKGTGGYNEQF

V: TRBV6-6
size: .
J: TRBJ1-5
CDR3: ASIGTGSQPQH

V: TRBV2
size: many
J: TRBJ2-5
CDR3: ASSLSLGTSVQETQY

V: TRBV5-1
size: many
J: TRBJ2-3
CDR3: ASSFGGGTDTQY

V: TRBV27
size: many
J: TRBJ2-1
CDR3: ASSFSGRTGGVDNEQF

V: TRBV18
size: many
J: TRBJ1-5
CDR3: ASSEDVSNQPQH

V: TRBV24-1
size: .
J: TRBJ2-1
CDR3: ATSDLRQNEYNEQF

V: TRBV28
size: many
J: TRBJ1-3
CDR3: ASSVRGAGNTIY

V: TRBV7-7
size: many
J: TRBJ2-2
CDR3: ASSRTGSATGELF

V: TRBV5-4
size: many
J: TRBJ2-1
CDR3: ASSLGGQVVDEQF

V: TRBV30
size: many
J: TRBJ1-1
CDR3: AWSRQGQMNTEAF

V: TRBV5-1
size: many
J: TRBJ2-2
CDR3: ASSREFGELF

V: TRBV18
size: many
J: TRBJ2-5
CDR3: ASSPRDFSETQY

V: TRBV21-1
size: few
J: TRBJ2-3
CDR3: ASSTVRDTDTQY

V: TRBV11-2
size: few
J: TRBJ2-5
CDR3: ASSPTLTVQETQY

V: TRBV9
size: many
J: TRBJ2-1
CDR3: ASSVSSGTYNEQF

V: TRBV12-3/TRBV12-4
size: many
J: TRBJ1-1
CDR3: ASSPQLGALKNTEAF

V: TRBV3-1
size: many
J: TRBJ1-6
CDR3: ASSHGGISGSPLH

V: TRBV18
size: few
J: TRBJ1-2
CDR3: ASSNTGTGGDGYT

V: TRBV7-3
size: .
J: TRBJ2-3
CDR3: ASSSSGTAGADTQY

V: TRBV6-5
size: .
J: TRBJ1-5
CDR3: ASRDMDSNQPQH

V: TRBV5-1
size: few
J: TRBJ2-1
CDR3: ASSLGSGRSNEQF

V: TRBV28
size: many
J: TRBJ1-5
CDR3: ASSSSGTGLTPQH

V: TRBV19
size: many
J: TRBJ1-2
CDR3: ASSIGPDGYGYT

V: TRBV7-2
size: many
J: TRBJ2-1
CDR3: ASSSRPNRLAVTYNEQF

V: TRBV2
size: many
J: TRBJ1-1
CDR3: ASSDYLGGLGGSTEAF

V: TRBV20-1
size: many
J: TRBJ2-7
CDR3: SARFQWGNYEQY

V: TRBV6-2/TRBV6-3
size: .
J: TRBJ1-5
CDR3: ASSYGQGVNQPQH

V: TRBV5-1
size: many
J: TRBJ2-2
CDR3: ASSSGGPGELF

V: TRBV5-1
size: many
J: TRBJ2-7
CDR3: ASSWDSGTGGARYEQY

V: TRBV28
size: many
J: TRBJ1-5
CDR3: ASMEVGQPQH

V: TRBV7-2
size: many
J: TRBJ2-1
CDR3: ASREGHSYNEQF

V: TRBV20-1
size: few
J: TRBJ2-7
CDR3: SARPRHGGTEAEQY

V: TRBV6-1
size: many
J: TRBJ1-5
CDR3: ASSPGQGVSNQPQH

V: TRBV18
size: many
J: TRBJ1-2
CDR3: ASSRETWSGGYT

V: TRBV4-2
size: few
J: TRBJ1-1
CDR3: ASSPRRANTEAF

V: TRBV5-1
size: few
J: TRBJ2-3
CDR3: ASTLRYGTDLLKDTQY

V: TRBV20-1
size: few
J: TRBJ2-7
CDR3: SAHAGQDNEQY

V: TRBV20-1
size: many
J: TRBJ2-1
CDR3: SARGPSAYEQF

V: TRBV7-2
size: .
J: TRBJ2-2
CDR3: ASSSPRTFTGELF

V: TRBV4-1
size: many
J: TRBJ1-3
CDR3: ASSQDGANRLSGNTIY

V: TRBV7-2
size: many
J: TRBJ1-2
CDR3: ASSPDRGKYGYT

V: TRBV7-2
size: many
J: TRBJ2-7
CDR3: ASSLDGFEQY

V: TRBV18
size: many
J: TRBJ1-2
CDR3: ASSSTPGQGDGYT

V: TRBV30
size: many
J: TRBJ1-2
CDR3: AWSLVRGGYT

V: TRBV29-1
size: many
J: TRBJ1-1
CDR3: SCGLGSRMNTEAF

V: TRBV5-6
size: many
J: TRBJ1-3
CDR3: ASSLYQGQSSGNTIY

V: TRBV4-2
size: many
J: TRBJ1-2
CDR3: ASSQEGVGTLYGYT